This is a list of T cell receptor beta chains from one sample in a study of human T cells and chemical hapten exposure. TCRdb ran MiXCR on the RACE reads and lists one entry per CDR3 protein. Among about 120,000 distinct CDR3 sequences, approximately 12% were seen once, and the ten largest hold approximately 3%. The source material was whole blood, sampled in connection with sensitization to the hapten diphenylcyclopropenone (DPC). Receptors originate from a woman between 18 and 30 years old with alopecia areata. Some clones in this sample may be carry-over from other donors' samples. The CDR3 runs from the conserved cysteine through the conserved F or W. A D gene is named only where the DNA matches it firmly. Size is stated for part of the rows, as once, few or many counts, or as a class when the clone is expanded.

cdr3_aa | cdr3_nt | j_call | v_call | d_call | clone_size
CASSRHTGTTTGELFF | TGTGCCAGCAGCCGCCATACCGGGACAACCACCGGGGAGCTGTTTTTT | TRBJ2-2 | TRBV14 | NA | few
CASSVGINTEAFF | TGTGCCAGCAGCGTAGGGATAAACACTGAAGCTTTCTTT | TRBJ1-1 | TRBV7-9 | NA | few
CASSLKGRPWSGANVLTF | TGTGCCAGCAGCTTAAAGGGGAGGCCCTGGTCTGGGGCCAACGTCCTGACTTTC | TRBJ2-6 | TRBV7-3 | NA | NA
CASSQGARRTGELFF | TGCGCCAGCAGCCAAGGGGCCCGAAGGACCGGGGAGCTGTTTTTT | TRBJ2-2 | TRBV4-3 | NA | NA
CSAEASGGARTYEQYF | TGCAGTGCCGAAGCCAGCGGGGGGGCCCGAACCTACGAGCAGTACTTC | TRBJ2-7 | TRBV20-1 | TRBD2 | NA
CASSLASGNTGELFF | TGTGCCAGCAGCTTGGCTAGCGGAAACACCGGGGAGCTGTTTTTT | TRBJ2-2 | TRBV7-9 | TRBD2 | many
CASLTRGEQYF | TGTGCCAGCCTCACGCGAGGCGAGCAGTACTTC | TRBJ2-7 | TRBV6-4 | NA | few
CASSLFGGEGDTQYF | TGTGCCAGCAGCTTATTCGGTGGGGAGGGAGATACGCAGTATTTT | TRBJ2-3 | TRBV7-2 | TRBD2 | NA
CASSIDLVNSPLHF | TGTGCCAGCAGCATCGATTTAGTCAATTCACCCCTCCACTTT | TRBJ1-6 | TRBV4-2 | NA | few
CASSVTGYNSPLHF | TGTGCCAGCAGCGTAACGGGGTATAATTCACCCCTCCACTTT | TRBJ1-6 | TRBV9 | NA | few
CSASHRAYEQYF | TGCAGTGCTAGCCACAGGGCCTACGAGCAGTACTTC | TRBJ2-7 | TRBV20-1 | NA | few
CASSLAPEQFF | TGTGCCAGCAGCTTGGCGCCGGAGCAGTTCTTC | TRBJ2-1 | TRBV7-9 | NA | few
CASSSTGWRNTEAFF | TGTGCCAGCAGTTCGACAGGGTGGAGGAACACTGAAGCTTTCTTT | TRBJ1-1 | TRBV28 | TRBD1 | NA
CATFREVGINTEAFF | TGTGCCACCTTCCGAGAAGTTGGCATTAACACTGAAGCTTTCTTT | TRBJ1-1 | TRBV5-4 | NA | few
CASSPTQDRRGNSPLHF | TGCGCCAGCAGCCCCACGCAGGATCGTCGCGGTAATTCACCCCTCCACTTT | TRBJ1-6 | TRBV4-3 | NA | few
CASSWDGVQGYTF | TGTGCCAGCAGCTGGGACGGGGTACAGGGCTACACCTTC | TRBJ1-2 | TRBV12-3/TRBV12-4 | NA | NA
CSASVSGGLGDTQYF | TGCAGTGCTAGTGTTAGCGGGGGGCTTGGAGATACGCAGTATTTT | TRBJ2-3 | TRBV20-1 | TRBD2 | few
CSAPGPGGDEQYF | TGCAGTGCTCCCGGCCCGGGCGGCGACGAGCAGTACTTC | TRBJ2-7 | TRBV20-1 | NA | many
CASSRHGQKTFF | TGTGCCAGCAGTCGTCATGGACAAAAGACTTTCTTT | TRBJ1-1 | TRBV6-5 | NA | many
CASSQDQGGGATEQFF | TGCGCCAGCAGCCAAGATCAAGGCGGGGGGGCCACTGAGCAGTTCTTC | TRBJ2-1 | TRBV4-3 | TRBD2 | NA
CASSLGGSGGETQYF | TGCGCCAGCAGCCTGGGAGGTAGCGGAGGAGAGACCCAGTACTTC | TRBJ2-5 | TRBV5-1 | NA | many
CSPEGTQVGYTF | TGCAGTCCCGAGGGCACCCAAGTAGGCTACACCTTC | TRBJ1-2 | TRBV20-1 | NA | many
CASRTGGGGYTF | TGTGCCAGCCGTACAGGGGGTGGGGGCTACACCTTC | TRBJ1-2 | TRBV27 | TRBD1 | NA
CASSQPTGPEQFF | TGTGCCAGCAGCCAACCCACAGGGCCCGAGCAGTTCTTC | TRBJ2-1 | TRBV3-1 | NA | NA
CASSLAPGSSEQYF | TGTGCCAGCAGCTTGGCCCCGGGCTCCTCGGAGCAGTACTTC | TRBJ2-7 | TRBV5-4 | NA | NA
CASSQGRTGSGSPLHF | TGTGCCAGCAGCCAAGGCCGGACAGGGTCGGGTTCACCCCTCCACTTT | TRBJ1-6 | TRBV3-1 | TRBD1 | NA
CASSVDGGSNQPQHF | TGTGCCAGCAGCGTAGATGGGGGTAGCAATCAGCCCCAGCATTTT | TRBJ1-5 | TRBV9 | NA | NA
CASSPGTGSSLWPQHF | TGTGCCAGCAGCCCCGGGACAGGGAGCTCCCTTTGGCCCCAGCATTTT | TRBJ1-5 | TRBV12-3/TRBV12-4 | TRBD1 | few
CSARDTELGGYTF | TGCAGTGCTAGAGATACTGAATTGGGTGGCTACACCTTC | TRBJ1-2 | TRBV20-1 | NA | many
CASSRERSTDTQYF | TGTGCCAGCAGCCGAGAGCGGTCCACAGATACGCAGTATTTT | TRBJ2-3 | TRBV3-1 | NA | NA
CASLHGTGRGEQFF | TGTGCCAGCCTTCACGGGACAGGGCGAGGTGAGCAGTTCTTC | TRBJ2-1 | TRBV2 | TRBD1 | NA
CASSADTQYF | TGCGCCAGCAGTGCAGATACGCAGTATTTT | TRBJ2-3 | TRBV10-2 | NA | NA
CASTAGTGVDEQYF | TGTGCCAGCACTGCCGGGACAGGGGTCGACGAGCAGTACTTC | TRBJ2-7 | TRBV6-6 | TRBD1 | many
CASSLRGHSDEQFF | TGTGCCAGCAGTTTAAGGGGACACTCTGATGAGCAGTTCTTC | TRBJ2-1 | TRBV28 | NA | many
CASSIRQGSNQPQHF | TGTGCCAGCAGCATTCGACAGGGGTCCAATCAGCCCCAGCATTTT | TRBJ1-5 | TRBV6-6 | TRBD1 | few
CASSYQGANSPLHF | TGTGCCAGCAGCTACCAGGGTGCAAATTCACCCCTCCACTTT | TRBJ1-6 | TRBV7-6 | NA | few
CASGRTNYGYTF | TGTGCCAGCGGACGGACTAACTATGGCTACACCTTC | TRBJ1-2 | TRBV6-5 | NA | NA
CSVGLGRNSPLHF | TGCAGCGTTGGACTGGGTAGGAATTCACCCCTCCACTTT | TRBJ1-6 | TRBV29-1 | NA | NA
CSARSPSENTEAFF | TGCAGTGCTAGATCACCCAGTGAGAACACTGAAGCTTTCTTT | TRBJ1-1 | TRBV20-1 | NA | NA
CASSSGVPRNEQFF | TGCGCCAGCAGCTCGGGGGTCCCCCGCAATGAGCAGTTCTTC | TRBJ2-1 | TRBV5-1 | NA | many
CSAPSGITSTDTQYF | TGCAGTGCTCCTAGCGGGATAACTAGCACAGATACGCAGTATTTT | TRBJ2-3 | TRBV20-1 | TRBD2 | few
CASNQQNSPLHF | TGCGCCAGCAATCAACAGAATTCACCCCTCCACTTT | TRBJ1-6 | TRBV10-2 | NA | few
CASSVVSGGRRDTQYF | TGTGCCAGCAGCGTAGTTTCCGGGGGGCGTAGAGATACGCAGTATTTT | TRBJ2-3 | TRBV9 | NA | few
CASSQVGGNSPLHF | TGCGCCAGCAGCCAAGTCGGGGGTAATTCACCCCTCCACTTT | TRBJ1-6 | TRBV4-3 | NA | few
CSAAPLDHQETQYF | TGCAGTGCTGCTCCCCTGGACCACCAAGAGACCCAGTACTTC | TRBJ2-5 | TRBV20-1 | NA | many
CASRLSGANVLTF | TGTGCCAGCAGACTCTCTGGGGCCAACGTCCTGACTTTC | TRBJ2-6 | TRBV12-3/TRBV12-4 | NA | NA
CASSKGTSGGRDTQYF | TGTGCCAGCAGCAAAGGGACTAGCGGGGGAAGGGATACGCAGTATTTT | TRBJ2-3 | TRBV21-1 | NA | many
CASRLATGSSYEQYF | TGTGCCAGCAGATTGGCGACAGGGAGCTCCTACGAGCAGTACTTC | TRBJ2-7 | TRBV6-5 | TRBD1 | NA